This TCR beta chain was captured in a study of T cell responses to AZD1222 COVID-19 vaccine. Study findings and constraints: Spike-specific TCRs gained breadth and depth after people received two AZD1222 doses. Clonal diversity may have been underestimated, and the donors were mostly white British, with more females than males.

From germline, CDR1 is SGHDT and CDR2 YYEEEE. V lost 0 bases and J lost 5, with 3 bases in between. This CDR3 spans 11 amino acids. Concerning this clone: Its target is unknown.

Data came from immunoSEQ multiplex PCR; TCRdb stores just in-frame clones and leaves some out. The data contain 90,000 to 150,000 clones, roughly 84% of them singletons. This clonotype was sampled from an adult in good health. The sample here was peripheral blood, taken on day 0 of AZD1222 vaccination. J is TRBJ2-7 and V is TRBV5-6, with unresolved D. The CDR3 spells CASSLGNEQYF. DNA of the CDR3: TGTGCCAGCAGCTTGGGGAACGAGCAGTACTTC.